The 32 T cell receptor beta chains below all came from one sample that was sequenced in a study of CD8 T cells in ankylosing spondylitis. MiXCR was run by TCRdb on the 5' RACE reads, yielding one entry per CDR3 protein. The data hold roughly 250,000 distinct CDR3 sequences, with about 9.1% observed a single time. Sequenced material: blood, either unsorted or a sorted T cell fraction (not recorded which). The source of these receptors is a male donor with ankylosing spondylitis or in good health (not recorded which).

This clonotype has ten or more counts. The chain couples TRBV25-1 to TRBJ2-7; 8 bases align to TRBD1. Trimming removed 2 bases from V and 2 bases from J; junction bases left unmatched: 2. Germline V lookup: CDR1 MGHDK, CDR2 SYGVNS. The CDR3 extends over 14 amino acids. DNA for the CDR3: TGTGCCAGCAGTGAAGAGACAGGGGCCTACGAGCAGTACTTC. Protein: CASSEETGAYEQYF.

There are many counts of this clonotype. J is TRBJ1-2 and V is TRBV10-3, with 9 bases that match TRBD1. Trimming cost V 4 bases and J 2 bases; bases outside gene matches: 8. The CDR3 consists of 16 residues. The germline V gene encodes CDR1 ENHRY and CDR2 SYGVKD. The CDR3 DNA sequence: TGTGCCATCAGTGGGTCCAACAGGGGGCTGAACTATGGCTACACCTTC. Its protein is CAISGSNRGLNYGYTF.

The V and J genes are TRBV30 and TRBJ1-1; 9 positions match TRBD1. V was clipped by 4 bases and J by 1 base; unmatched bases: 10. Germline CDR1 and CDR2: GTSNPN and SVGIG (reference sequence). The CDR3 contains 16 residues. The DNA for the CDR3 is TGTGCCTGGACCCCCTCGGGGACAGGGCCGAACACTGAAGCTTTCTTT. Protein: CAWTPSGTGPNTEAFF.

This sequence joins TRBV10-1 and TRBJ2-3, with 10 bases lining up with TRBD2. Germline lookup yields CDR1 WNHNN and CDR2 SYGVQD (reference sequence). Trimming took 6 bases from V and 5 from J; bases not matched to a gene: 11. This CDR3 spans 16 amino acids. The CDR3 reads CASSDLAGARGDTQYF. Written as DNA, the CDR3 is TGCGCCAGCAGCGATCTAGCGGGAGCTAGGGGAGATACGCAGTATTTT.

This clonotype was seen at least ten times. The V and J genes are TRBV28 and TRBJ2-1; TRBD1 matches at 11 bases. The CDR3 extends over 17 amino acids. V lost 5 bases, J lost 6 bases, and 12 bases stayed unmatched. CDR1 MDHEN and CDR2 SYDVKM come from the germline V gene. The CDR3 DNA reads TGTGCCAGCAGTCCCCTCTTCTGGGACAGGGGGGTCAATGAGCAGTTCTTC. It yields the protein CASSPLFWDRGVNEQFF.

The CDR3 region is CASRRAQEMRTDTQYF. The CDR3 DNA is TGTGCCAGCAGGCGTGCACAGGAGATGCGCACAGATACGCAGTATTTT. The chain couples TRBV7-9 to TRBJ2-3; TRBD1 is a possible D gene (5 bases). The CDR3 extends over 16 amino acids. The germline CDR1 and CDR2 sequences are SEHNR and FQNEAQ (reference sequence). Trimming cost V 6 bases and J 1 base, with 17 bases left between them.

This clonotype has a count of ten or more. The J gene is TRBJ2-4, the V gene TRBV5-1, with a tentative D call TRBD1 (6 bases). The V end was cut by 4 bases, the J end by 5 bases, with 19 bases between. This CDR3 comprises 16 residues. The germline V gene encodes CDR1 SGHRS and CDR2 YFSETQ. CDR3 sequence: CASSPLSRGRENIQYF. DNA for the CDR3: TGCGCCAGCAGCCCCTTATCCAGGGGACGGGAAAACATTCAGTACTTC.

The sample holds a few counts of this clonotype. This chain uses TRBV30 with TRBJ1-1, with TRBD1 matching 7 bases. V gave up 7 bases and J gave up 10 bases; unmatched junction bases: 12. Germline lookup yields CDR1 GTSNPN and CDR2 SVGIG (reference sequence). This CDR3 contains 12 residues. In DNA form, the CDR3 reads TGTGCCTCTCGGGACAGTAATTCGAGAGCTTTCTTT. As protein: CASRDSNSRAFF.

This clonotype has only a few counts. The chain joins TRBV18 to TRBJ2-3; D is undetermined. The V end was cut by 0 bases, the J end by 0 bases, with 10 bases between. Germline V gene sequence: CDR1 KGHSH, CDR2 LQKENI. The CDR3 is made up of 16 amino acids. The CDR3 bases are TGTGCCAGCTCACCACCGAATGCCGCTAGCACAGATACGCAGTATTTT. This encodes CASSPPNAASTDTQYF.

The chain has TRBV6-1 and TRBJ2-3; TRBD1 aligns across 7 bases. CDR1 is MNHNS, CDR2 SASEGT, per germline. J was trimmed by 0 bases and V by 7 bases; bases with no gene match: 7. The CDR3 totals 15 residues. CDR3 DNA: TGTGCCAGCACCCACGGGACAGCTAGCACAGATACGCAGTATTTT. This codes for CASTHGTASTDTQYF.

This clonotype was seen repeatedly, ten times or more. J is TRBJ2-5 and V is TRBV21-1. TRBV21-1 is a listed pseudogene. CDR3 length: 10 amino acids. The CDR3 DNA reads as TGTGCCACCAACAAAAAGACCCAGTACTTC. It codes for CATNKKTQYF.

This clonotype was recorded many times. The chain carries TRBV5-1 and TRBJ1-2; 8 nucleotides match TRBD1. V trimming: 0 bases; J trimming: 4 bases; junction bases outside the gene matches: 5. Per germline, CDR1 SGHRS and CDR2 YFSETQ. The CDR3 length is 15 residues. The CDR3 nucleotides read TGCGCCAGCAGCTTGGAGGGACAGGAGCTCTATGGCTACACCTTC. It is translated as CASSLEGQELYGYTF.

Ten or more counts support this clonotype. This chain uses TRBV7-8 with TRBJ1-5; a possible D gene is TRBD1 (5 bases). The V and J ends lost 5 bases and 0 bases respectively, with 11 bases between them. This CDR3 has 15 residues. The germline CDR1 and CDR2 sequences are SGHVS and FQNEAQ. Here the CDR3 reads CASSPSGNSNQPQHF. As DNA, the CDR3 is TGTGCCAGCAGCCCTTCAGGGAATAGCAATCAGCCCCAGCATTTT.

This clonotype was seen many times. The CDR3 DNA reads as TGCGCCAGCAGCCAAGAGGGCCGCACAGATACGCAGTATTTT. This codes for CASSQEGRTDTQYF. The chain links TRBV4-1 to TRBJ2-3; D uncertain. Germline V lookup: CDR1 MGHRA, CDR2 YSYEKL. This CDR3 region has 14 residues. The V end lost 0 bases, the J end lost 1 base, and 5 bases lay between the germline ends.

A note on this clonotype: A read error may be the cause here, since a much bigger clone is one base away. The chain is built from TRBV30 and TRBJ2-5; D possibly corresponds to TRBD1 (6 bases). The DNA end is more similar to TRBJ2-1, so the J call may be wrong. This CDR3 contains 15 residues. Germline V lookup: CDR1 GTSNPN, CDR2 SVGIG (reference sequence). The CDR3 DNA is TGTGCCTGGAGTGTACTTCTGGGGGCCGGGGAGACCCAGTTCTTC. The encoded protein is CAWSVLLGAGETQFF.

This clonotype was seen many times. The V call is TRBV6-1, the J call TRBJ1-2, with 10 bases aligning to TRBD1. Germline assignment: CDR1 MNHNS and CDR2 SASEGT. This CDR3 has 16 amino acids. The trim removed 7 bases at V and 4 bases at J, leaving 12 bases unmatched. The chain's CDR3 is CASNDGPGQGLYGYTF. As DNA, the CDR3 is TGTGCCAGCAACGACGGACCGGGACAGGGGCTCTATGGCTACACCTTC.

The chain links TRBV19 to TRBJ2-7; TRBD1 matches 8 bases. Unmatched junction bases numbered 9, after V lost 9 bases and J lost 5 bases. CDR3 size: 13 residues. Germline CDR1 reads LNHDA; CDR2 reads SQIVND (reference sequence). The CDR3 spells CASSQGVVNEQYF. Here the CDR3 DNA reads TGTGCCAGCTCACAGGGGGTGGTCAACGAGCAGTACTTC.

This clonotype has a count of ten or more. The gene calls are TRBV29-1 and TRBJ1-2; a weak D match, TRBD1 (5 bases). Germline assignment: CDR1 SQVTM and CDR2 ANQGSEA. The V end was cut by 7 bases, the J end by 5 bases, with 14 bases between. The CDR3 totals 12 residues. CDR3 protein: CSGSGADYGYTF. For the CDR3, the DNA is TGCAGCGGTAGCGGGGCAGATTATGGCTACACCTTC.

This clonotype was seen many times. The V call is TRBV7-2, the J call TRBJ2-7; D is perhaps TRBD2 (6 bases). CDR1 and CDR2 (germline): SGHTA, FQGNSA. The V and J ends lost 1 base and 5 bases respectively, with 12 bases between them. This CDR3 has 14 amino acids. The CDR3 sequence is CASSLVGRLDEQYF. DNA of the CDR3: TGTGCCAGCAGCTTAGTTGGCCGACTAGACGAGCAGTACTTC.

Ten or more counts support this clonotype. The rearrangement joins TRBV3-1 to TRBJ2-1; no definite D call. Between the trimmed V and J ends, which lost 1 base and 12 bases, there was a span of 13 bases. The CDR3 loop spans 13 amino acids. Per the germline V gene, CDR1 is LGHDT and CDR2 is YNNKEL (reference sequence). The CDR3 nucleotides read TGTGCCAGCAGCCAAGTATCCGGTAACGGGCAGTTCTTC. Encoded protein: CASSQVSGNGQFF.

The chain employs TRBV20-1 and TRBJ2-3; 7 bases map to TRBD2. Germline assignment: CDR1 DFQATT and CDR2 SNEGSKA (reference sequence). The junction had 5 bases not matched to a gene; V was cut back by 3 bases and J by 2 bases. This CDR3 has 14 residues. The CDR3 bases are TGCAGTGCTAGTGGGCTAGCGGACACAGATACGCAGTATTTT. Protein sequence: CSASGLADTDTQYF.

This clonotype was detected ten times or more. The chain has TRBV5-4 and TRBJ2-7, with 9 nucleotides matching TRBD1. Germline V CDR1 and CDR2: SGHNT, YYREEE (reference sequence). The CDR3 consists of 15 residues. With V trimmed by 2 bases and J by 5 bases, 8 bases remained unmatched. CDR3 loop: CASSFKNRGPDEQYF. The CDR3 nucleotides are TGTGCCAGCAGCTTTAAGAACAGGGGGCCCGACGAGCAGTACTTC.

The chain employs TRBV7-3 and TRBJ2-1; a weak D match, TRBD2 (7 bases). Germline V gives CDR1 SGHTA, CDR2 FQGTGA. V lost 2 bases to trimming and J lost 2 bases, with 10 bases between them. The CDR3 is made up of 15 amino acids. CDR3 region: CASSLWGGPYNEQFF. CDR3 DNA: TGTGCCAGCAGCTTATGGGGGGGCCCCTACAATGAGCAGTTCTTC.

This clonotype was picked up many times. The chain carries TRBV7-8 and TRBJ1-1, with 8 bases identical to TRBD1. This CDR3 contains 13 residues. Germline-derived CDR1 and CDR2 are SGHVS and FQNEAQ. The V and J ends lost 8 bases and 4 bases, in that order; junction bases with no gene match: 6. In nucleotides, the CDR3 is TGTGCCAGCGGTCCCAGGGGGCCCACTGAAGCTTTCTTT. Its translation: CASGPRGPTEAFF.

This clonotype came up many times. The chain combines TRBV20-1 with TRBJ2-1; either TRBD1 or TRBD2 may fit D (5 bases each). The CDR3 loop spans 16 amino acids. Germline values: CDR1 DFQATT, CDR2 SNEGSKA (reference sequence). The V end lost 3 bases, the J end lost 3 bases, and 18 bases lay between the germline ends. CDR3 in amino acids: CSASSPSRGDYNEQFF. The CDR3 DNA reads TGCAGTGCTAGTTCTCCGTCGCGAGGGGACTACAATGAGCAGTTCTTC.

This clonotype appeared many times. V gene TRBV12-3 or TRBV12-4 combines with J gene TRBJ2-7, with D possibly matching TRBD2 (6 bases). The CDR3 is 14 amino acids. V lost 7 bases and J lost 3, with 16 bases in between. Here the CDR3 DNA reads TGTGCCAGCACTCTAGAGGAGGGTCGCTACGAGCAGTACTTC. Translation: CASTLEEGRYEQYF.

This clonotype was observed many times. The chain employs TRBV7-2 and TRBJ1-3; TRBD1 is a possible D gene (6 bases). The germline V gene encodes CDR1 SGHTA and CDR2 FQGNSA. The CDR3 sequence is 14 residues long. Trimming left V 5 bases short and J 4 bases short, with 12 bases between. The CDR3 loop reads CASSRPGAGNTIYF. CDR3 bases: TGTGCCAGCAGCCGTCCAGGGGCAGGAAACACCATATATTTT.

The chain is built from TRBV19 and TRBJ2-7; D gene uncertain. CDR3 length equals 12 residues. Trimming took off 4 bases at V and 5 bases at J, with 9 bases between the two ends. Germline V CDR1 and CDR2: LNHDA, SQIVND (reference sequence). The CDR3 sequence: CASSTYNNEQYF. As DNA, the CDR3 is TGTGCCAGTAGTACCTACAATAACGAGCAGTACTTC.

This clonotype has a count of ten or more. The J gene is TRBJ1-5, the V gene TRBV19, with 8 bases identical to TRBD1. This CDR3 is 15 amino acids long. The germline V gene encodes CDR1 LNHDA and CDR2 SQIVND (reference sequence). Trimming at V came to 1 base and at J to 5 bases, leaving 4 bases not matched to a gene. The CDR3 coding sequence is TGTGCCAGTAGTATAGGGACAGGGACGCATCAGCCCCAGCATTTT. It specifies CASSIGTGTHQPQHF.

This clonotype was picked up many times. The gene calls are TRBV7-8 and TRBJ2-2; TRBD2 matches at 9 bases. This CDR3 is built from 16 residues. After removal of 0 bases from V and 4 bases from J, the junction contained 3 bases not matched to a gene. Germline loops: CDR1 SGHVS, CDR2 FQNEAQ. In DNA form, the CDR3 reads TGTGCCAGCAGCTTAGCCACTAGCGGGCGCACCGGGGAGCTGTTTTTT. Translated: CASSLATSGRTGELFF.

This clonotype was detected ten times or more. The genes are TRBV6-5 and TRBJ2-1; 7 bases are a match to TRBD2. Per the germline V gene, CDR1 is MNHEY and CDR2 is SVGAGI. The CDR3 covers 14 residues. V dropped 5 bases and J dropped 7; count of bases not matched to a gene: 8. CDR3 sequence (DNA): TGTGCCAGCAGTAAACTCGGGGGGATAAATGAGCAGTTCTTC. As protein: CASSKLGGINEQFF.

The sample holds a few counts of this clonotype. The rearrangement joins TRBV20-1 to TRBJ2-3, with 9 bases matching TRBD2. Per germline, CDR1 DFQATT and CDR2 SNEGSKA (reference sequence). The V gene end was trimmed by 6 bases and the J gene end by 4 bases; junction bases not matched to a gene: 11. This CDR3 is 15 amino acids long. In nucleotides, the CDR3 is TGCAGTGCGGGGGCTGGCGGGAGGGTTCCAGATACGCAGTATTTT. It yields the protein CSAGAGGRVPDTQYF.